These 3 T cell receptor beta chains originate from one sample sequenced in a study of CD8+ T cells in alopecia areata. Following RNA extraction, reverse transcription yielded cDNA that acted as the sequencing template. Using immunoSEQ multiplex PCR, the repertoire was profiled, and TCRdb retains in-frame clones only, with some absent. Of about 190,000 clones in the sample, 50% to 70% were seen once. Noted treatment: oral pan-JAK inhibitor, 5-10 mg twice daily. This sample comprised CD4+ T cells sorted from blood, obtained between weeks 47 and 50, from a patient treated with tofacitinib. These receptor sequences come from a human donor with alopecia areata.

The J gene is TRBJ1-1, the V gene TRBV29-1; unclear D gene. V lost 4 bases and J 1 base, leaving 7 bases between the germline ends. Germline V gene data show CDR1 as SQVTM and CDR2 as ANQGSEA. CDR3 length: 12 amino acids. The CDR3 is CSVVSGNTEAFF. For the CDR3, the DNA is TGCAGCGTTGTGTCCGGGAACACTGAAGCTTTCTTT.

This clone showed up just once. The chain combines TRBV30 with TRBJ1-6; D is uncertain. Germline-derived CDR1 and CDR2 are GTSNPN and SVGIG (reference sequence). The CDR3 runs to 13 residues. Trimming left V 0 bases short and J 8 bases short, with 8 bases between. In DNA, the CDR3 is TGTGCCTGGAGTGTCAAGTCGGATTCACCCCTCCACTTT. It is translated as CAWSVKSDSPLHF.

V is TRBV30 and J is TRBJ1-1; unclear D gene. The germline gives CDR1 GTSNPN, CDR2 SVGIG (reference sequence). V gave up 0 bases and J gave up 5 bases, with 10 bases separating them. The CDR3 totals 13 residues. The CDR3 DNA sequence: TGTGCCTGGAGTGTAGGGTCGGGGACTGAAGCTTTCTTT. It yields the protein CAWSVGSGTEAFF.